Listed here is a single T cell receptor (beta chain). Its specificity is not known. This sample was included in a study of beta chain features in type 1 diabetes. Sequencing targeted expressed TCRB transcripts, as all isolated RNA had been reverse transcribed. Profiled with immunoSEQ multiplex PCR; TCRdb holds only in-frame clones, not every one. The data hold about 360,000 clones, with roughly 12% observed a single time. Study-level findings and limits: The naive, central memory and Treg TCRB repertoires of patients appeared to be more similar to one another than those of healthy donors. Whether TCRB rearrangement is influenced by HLA type was left unresolved in this analysis.

V lost 3 bases, J lost 7 bases, and 13 bases stayed unmatched. CDR3 length equals 17 residues. Germline CDR1 is SGHRS and CDR2 is YFSETQ. What was sequenced was naive CD4+ T cells from blood. The clonotype originates from a young man in good health. The chain links TRBV5-1 to TRBJ2-1, with 10 bases lining up with TRBD2. CDR3 coding DNA: TGCGCCAGCAGCTCAAATCCCGGGACTAGCGAGGGAAATGAGCAGTTCTTC. It codes for CASSSNPGTSEGNEQFF.